The next 28 T cell receptor beta chains were all read from a single sample in a study of blood T cell repertoires in COVID-19. Measured with immunoSEQ multiplex PCR; TCRdb has only the in-frame clones, and not every one. Of more than 65,000 clones in the sample, 89% were seen once. Source material: peripheral blood. These receptors all come from a man over 45 with acute or convalescent COVID-19.

This clone came up once. CDR3 in amino acids: CASMGRGGADTQYF. The CDR3, as DNA: TGTGCCAGCATGGGGCGGGGGGGTGCAGATACGCAGTATTTT. The rearrangement joins TRBV2 to TRBJ2-3, with 9 nucleotides matching TRBD2. The CDR3 is made up of 14 amino acids. The V segment lost 7 bases and the J segment 4 bases; nucleotides outside the gene matches: 6. Germline lookup yields CDR1 SNHLY and CDR2 FYNNEI.

This clone came up a few times. The chain is built from TRBV29-1 and TRBJ1-1; TRBD1 agrees at 7 bases. The CDR3 is 13 residues long. The trim removed 7 bases at V and 0 bases at J, leaving 5 bases unmatched. Per germline, CDR1 SQVTM and CDR2 ANQGSEA. The CDR3 DNA follows: TGCAGCGGGAACAGGGGCTTGAACACTGAAGCTTTCTTT. It is translated as CSGNRGLNTEAFF.

J is TRBJ2-3 and V is TRBV18; 10 bases are shared with TRBD1. The CDR3 is 18 residues long. Germline trimming cut 2 bases from V and 0 bases from J; bases unmatched to any gene: 8. Germline lookup yields CDR1 KGHSH and CDR2 LQKENI. The chain's CDR3 is CASSPGDRGFISTDTQYF. Written as DNA, the CDR3 is TGTGCCAGCTCACCAGGGGACAGGGGATTTATTAGCACAGATACGCAGTATTTT. Looking up the rest from reference TRBV18 and TRBJ2-3 gives the full variable domain: NAGVMQNPRHLVRRRGQEARLRCSPMKGHSHVYWYRQLPEEGLKFMVYLQKENIIDESGMPKERFSAEFPKEGPSILRIQQVVRGDSAAYFCASSPGDRGFISTDTQYFGPGTRLTVL.

V usage is TRBV27 and J usage is TRBJ1-4, with D unclear. Germline lookup yields CDR1 MNHEY and CDR2 SMNVEV (reference sequence). The CDR3 runs to 14 residues. V was trimmed by 5 bases and J by 4 bases, leaving 11 bases between them. The CDR3 loop is CASSRGGLNEKLFF. The CDR3 bases are TGTGCCAGCAGTCGTGGTGGCCTTAATGAAAAACTGTTTTTT.

The chain uses TRBV11-2 and TRBJ2-7; 9 bases are shared with TRBD2. V was pared by 1 base and J by 4 bases, with 2 bases of the junction left unmatched. The CDR3 has 14 amino acids. Looked up from germline, CDR1 is SGHAT and CDR2 is FQNNGV. The CDR3 loop reads CASSLVAGGYEQYF. CDR3 nucleotides: TGTGCCAGCAGCTTAGTGGCGGGGGGGTACGAGCAGTACTTC. The full variable domain, in which reference TRBV11-2 and TRBJ2-7 provide the parts outside the CDR3, is EAGVAQSPRYKIIEKRQSVAFWCNPISGHATLYWYQQILGQGPKLLIQFQNNGVVDDSQLPKDRFSAERLKGVDSTLKIQPAKLEDSAVYLCASSLVAGGYEQYFGPGTRLTVT.

In nucleotides, the CDR3 is TGTGCCAGCAGTTCCGGACACGATTACAATGAGCAGTTCTTC. Its protein is CASSSGHDYNEQFF. This chain links TRBV2 with TRBJ2-1; a weak D match, TRBD1 (5 bases). The germline V gene encodes CDR1 SNHLY and CDR2 FYNNEI. The V gene lost 5 bases and the J gene lost 4 bases, with 12 bases spanning the gap. The CDR3 loop spans 14 amino acids.

This clone has just a few counts. This rearrangement joins TRBV7-2 to TRBJ2-3; D is possibly TRBD1 (5 bases). The CDR3 runs to 14 residues. V was cut by 4 bases and J by 4 bases, with 12 bases left in between. Germline CDR1 and CDR2: SGHTA and FQGNSA. Written as DNA, the CDR3 is TGTGCCAGCAGCTCAACAGGTGGGGCAGATACGCAGTATTTT. This translates into CASSSTGGADTQYF.

Here the CDR3 DNA reads TGTGCCAGCAGTTGGGACAGGGGCTATGGCTACACCTTC. It yields the protein CASSWDRGYGYTF. This chain uses TRBV6-5 with TRBJ1-2; 10 nucleotides agree with TRBD1. There are 13 residues in the CDR3. The J segment lost 4 bases and the V segment lost 4 bases, leaving 0 bases of the junction unmatched. Germline-derived CDR1 and CDR2 are MNHEY and SVGAGI.

This clone was recorded a few times. V gene TRBV20-1 combines with J gene TRBJ1-1, with a weak D call TRBD1 (5 bases). Germline CDR1 reads DFQATT; CDR2 reads SNEGSKA (reference sequence). V dropped 3 bases and J dropped 6 bases, with 20 bases sitting between them. The CDR3 sequence is 15 residues long. The CDR3 DNA reads as TGCAGTGCTAGTAGGAGGGTAACAGGAAACGCTGAAGCTTTCTTT. This codes for CSASRRVTGNAEAFF.

The gene calls are TRBV4-2 and TRBJ2-4, with D perhaps matching TRBD2 (5 bases). V dropped 1 base and J dropped 5 bases, with 24 bases sitting between them. CDR1 is LGHNA, CDR2 YNFKEQ, per germline. The CDR3 runs to 19 residues. CDR3 loop: CASSQAPSSGRVSENIQYF. The CDR3 bases are TGTGCCAGCAGCCAAGCACCATCATCGGGAAGGGTGTCCGAAAACATTCAGTACTTC.

The gene calls are TRBV5-1 and TRBJ2-1, with 7 bases aligning to TRBD2. With V trimmed by 6 bases and J by 3 bases, 3 bases remained unmatched. This CDR3 is 13 amino acids long. In germline, CDR1 is SGHRS, CDR2 YFSETQ. CDR3 sequence reads: CASTGGFYNEQFF. The CDR3 region has the DNA TGCGCCAGCACGGGGGGTTTCTACAATGAGCAGTTCTTC. Together with reference TRBV5-1 and TRBJ2-1, the CDR3 gives the full variable domain: KAGVTQTPRYLIKTRGQQVTLSCSPISGHRSVSWYQQTPGQGLQFLFEYFSETQRNKGNFPGRFSGRQFSNSRSEMNVSTLELGDSALYLCASTGGFYNEQFFGPGTRLTVL.

The chain combines TRBV5-1 with TRBJ2-5, with 9 bases matching TRBD1. Unmatched junction bases numbered 4, after V lost 4 bases and J lost 0 bases. Per the germline V gene, CDR1 is SGHRS and CDR2 is YFSETQ. CDR3 length: 15 residues. The CDR3 is CASSGQGRNQETQYF. CDR3 in DNA: TGCGCCAGCAGCGGACAGGGGCGCAACCAAGAGACCCAGTACTTC.

The rearrangement uses TRBV19 and TRBJ2-3, with TRBD1 identical over 7 bases. Germline CDR1 is LNHDA and CDR2 is SQIVND (reference sequence). V gave up 3 bases and J gave up 4 bases; unmatched junction bases: 7. The CDR3 is 15 residues long. The CDR3 coding sequence is TGTGCCAGTAGTATCTCGGCAGGGGGTGCAGATACGCAGTATTTT. It yields the protein CASSISAGGADTQYF.

The chain is built from TRBV7-2 and TRBJ1-5; maybe TRBD1 (6 bases). The CDR3 sequence is 16 residues long. The V gene lost 2 bases and the J gene lost 1 base, with 12 bases spanning the gap. Germline V gene data show CDR1 as SGHTA and CDR2 as FQGNSA. The CDR3, as DNA: TGTGCCAGCAGCTTAACTGGGGGCGGGAGCAATCAGCCCCAGCATTTT. Its translation: CASSLTGGGSNQPQHF.

V gene TRBV19 combines with J gene TRBJ1-1; D may be TRBD1 (5 bases). Germline V CDR1 and CDR2: LNHDA, SQIVND (reference sequence). The CDR3 loop spans 14 amino acids. Trimming took 7 bases from V and 1 from J, leaving 13 bases between them. The CDR3 sequence: CASISDGGNTEAFF. In nucleotides, the CDR3 is TGTGCCAGTATTTCAGACGGGGGGAACACTGAAGCTTTCTTT.

The chain recombines TRBV18 with TRBJ1-5; the D gene is possibly TRBD1 (6 bases). Germline CDR1 reads KGHSH; CDR2 reads LQKENI. The CDR3 contains 15 residues. V was trimmed by 3 bases and J by 6 bases, leaving 15 bases between them. CDR3 in DNA: TGTGCCAGCTCACCTCCACAGGGCGCGGGTCAGCCCCAGCATTTT. This encodes CASSPPQGAGQPQHF.

This sequence joins TRBV28 and TRBJ1-2; D gene uncertain. V shed 4 bases and J shed 6 bases, with 9 bases lying between them. Germline-derived CDR1 and CDR2 are MDHEN and SYDVKM. The CDR3 loop spans 12 amino acids. The chain's CDR3 is CASSSTADGYTF. For the CDR3, the DNA is TGTGCCAGCAGTTCAACCGCGGATGGCTACACCTTC.

Only a few counts were recorded for this clone. The chain employs TRBV11-2 and TRBJ1-1, with 7 bases that match TRBD1. Trimming at V came to 0 bases and at J to 1 base, leaving 2 bases not matched to a gene. This CDR3 has 15 amino acids. The germline CDR1 and CDR2 sequences are SGHAT and FQNNGV. The CDR3 sequence: CASSLEAGGNTEAFF. CDR3 coding DNA: TGTGCCAGCAGCTTAGAAGCAGGGGGGAACACTGAAGCTTTCTTT.

This clone was counted a few times. The V call is TRBV19, the J call TRBJ2-2; tentatively, D is TRBD1 (5 bases). Between the trimmed V and J ends, which lost 5 bases and 0 bases, there was a span of 10 bases. Germline values: CDR1 LNHDA, CDR2 SQIVND (reference sequence). This CDR3 contains 15 residues. The CDR3 DNA is TGTGCCAGTAGTGAGGTGACAGCGAACACCGGGGAGCTGTTTTTT. It encodes CASSEVTANTGELFF.

This clone was recorded only once. The gene calls are TRBV6-5 and TRBJ2-7, with TRBD1 identical over 7 bases. Germline-derived CDR1 and CDR2 are MNHEY and SVGAGI. V trimming: 8 bases; J trimming: 5 bases; junction bases outside the gene matches: 6. The CDR3 runs to 12 residues. CDR3 amino acids: CASSTGSHEQYF. DNA of the CDR3: TGTGCCAGCTCGACAGGGTCCCACGAGCAGTACTTC.

The rearrangement joins TRBV10-3 to TRBJ2-7; 7 nucleotides match TRBD2. V dropped 5 bases and J dropped 2; count of bases not matched to a gene: 3. The V gene's germline CDR1 is ENHRY and CDR2 SYGVKD. The CDR3 runs to 13 residues. The CDR3 region has the DNA TGTGCCATCAGTCGGGACTACACCTACGAGCAGTACTTC. Its protein is CAISRDYTYEQYF.

V gene TRBV4-1 combines with J gene TRBJ2-3, with a weak D call TRBD2 (7 bases). In germline, CDR1 is MGHRA, CDR2 YSYEKL. There are 13 residues in the CDR3. Trimming removed 0 bases from V and 14 bases from J, with 15 bases in between. The chain's CDR3 is CASSQDRGGALYF. As DNA, the CDR3 is TGCGCCAGCAGCCAAGATAGGGGGGGGGCCCTGTATTTT.

This chain links TRBV4-1 with TRBJ2-7, with D possibly matching TRBD2 (5 bases). CDR3 size: 16 residues. Trimming removed 1 base at V and 4 bases at J, with 17 bases between. Germline assignment: CDR1 MGHRA and CDR2 YSYEKL. CDR3 sequence reads: CASSQAPGKVAYEQYV. CDR3 in DNA: TGCGCCAGCAGCCAAGCCCCGGGAAAAGTTGCTTACGAGCAGTACGTC.

This chain uses TRBV27 with TRBJ2-5; TRBD2 agrees at 10 bases. This CDR3 is built from 15 residues. CDR1 and CDR2 (germline): MNHEY, SMNVEV (reference sequence). V trimming: 2 bases; J trimming: 5 bases; junction bases outside the gene matches: 5. The CDR3 loop is CASSLSGGAWETQYF. Here the CDR3 DNA reads TGTGCCAGCAGTTTAAGCGGGGGGGCCTGGGAGACCCAGTACTTC.

This chain's CDR3 is CAWSVQSGIYGYTF. CDR3 DNA: TGTGCCTGGAGTGTACAGTCAGGGATCTATGGCTACACCTTC. This sequence joins TRBV30 and TRBJ1-2, with D possibly being TRBD1 (5 bases). The CDR3 is 14 amino acids. The ends were cut back, 0 bases at V and 4 bases at J, with 12 bases in the middle. CDR1 is GTSNPN, CDR2 SVGIG, per germline (reference sequence). The full variable domain, rest sourced from reference TRBV30 and TRBJ1-2, is SQTIHQWPATLVQPVGSPLSLECTVEGTSNPNLYWYRQAAGRGLQLLFYSVGIGQISSEVPQNLSASRPQDRQFILSSKKLLLSDSGFYLCAWSVQSGIYGYTFGSGTRLTVV.

This chain uses TRBV24-1 with TRBJ2-1; 12 nucleotides match TRBD2. CDR1 is KGHDR, CDR2 SFDVKD, per germline. Trimming took 4 bases from V and 6 from J; bases not matched to a gene: 6. CDR3 length: 16 residues. The CDR3 coding sequence is TGTGCCACCAGTGACCCTAGCGGGGGGGCTAGCAATGAGCAGTTCTTC. This sequence encodes CATSDPSGGASNEQFF.

The V call is TRBV10-3, the J call TRBJ2-7; the D gene is possibly TRBD2 (6 bases). V was cut by 7 bases and J by 5 bases, with 18 bases left in between. Germline assignment: CDR1 ENHRY and CDR2 SYGVKD. The CDR3 length is 14 residues. For the CDR3, the DNA is TGTGCCATCACCGAAAAGCTAGCGATCGACGAGCAGTACTTC. It codes for CAITEKLAIDEQYF.

This chain links TRBV7-9 with TRBJ1-5; perhaps TRBD1 as D (5 bases). CDR1 and CDR2 from the germline V gene are SEHNR and FQNEAQ (reference sequence). Trimming took 0 bases from V and 0 from J, leaving 18 bases between them. This CDR3 has 19 amino acids. The CDR3 nucleotides read TGTGCCAGCAGCTTAGCACCGGACACCTCTTCCTATAGCAATCAGCCCCAGCATTTT. This gives the protein CASSLAPDTSSYSNQPQHF.